Below, 21 T cell receptor beta chains from the same sample are listed, as sequenced in a study of CD4 and CD8 cells across lung adenocarcinoma regions. TCRdb re-called the PCR reads with MiXCR, one entry per CDR3 protein. The sample lists some 20,000 distinct CDR3 sequences; around 50% were seen once. Sequenced sample: CD8+ T cells from the center of a lung tumor. These receptor sequences come from a female donor with lung adenocarcinoma. The CD4 and CD8 labels of this study may be unreliable.

The chain carries TRBV12-3 or TRBV12-4 and TRBJ2-2; tentatively, D is TRBD2 (5 bases). CDR3 length equals 13 residues. V lost 6 bases and J 7 bases, leaving 12 bases between the germline ends. The CDR3 nucleotides are TGTGCCAGCAGCCCTCGACTATTCGGGGAGCTGTTTTTT. The encoded protein is CASSPRLFGELFF.

This clonotype was counted a few times. This chain links TRBV30 with TRBJ2-1; D unclear. Trimming took off 0 bases at V and 1 base at J, with 10 bases between the two ends. CDR3 length: 15 residues. Germline CDR1 reads GTSNPN; CDR2 reads SVGIG (reference sequence). The CDR3 spells CAWSVSGSSYNEQFF. The CDR3 bases are TGTGCCTGGAGTGTCAGTGGCTCTTCCTACAATGAGCAGTTCTTC.

This clonotype has just a few counts. The chain couples TRBV3-1 to TRBJ1-1; D possibly corresponds to TRBD1 (6 bases). The CDR3 runs 16 residues. The V end lost 3 bases, the J end lost 1 base, and 15 bases lay between the germline ends. Germline assignment: CDR1 LGHDT and CDR2 YNNKEL (reference sequence). Written as DNA, the CDR3 is TGTGCCAGCAGCCAGCGAGACAGGATGGCGAACACTGAAGCTTTCTTT. Translated, it gives CASSQRDRMANTEAFF. Using reference TRBV3-1 and TRBJ1-1 for the parts outside the CDR3, the full variable domain is DTAVSQTPKYLVTQMGNDKSIKCEQNLGHDTMYWYKQDSKKFLKIMFSYNNKELIINETVPNRFSPKSPDKAHLNLHINSLELGDSAVYFCASSQRDRMANTEAFFGQGTRLTVV.

This clonotype has ten or more counts. The chain joins TRBV7-3 to TRBJ2-3, with D perhaps matching TRBD2 (6 bases). Germline V gene data show CDR1 as SGHTA and CDR2 as FQGTGA. With 5 bases removed from V and 2 bases from J, the gap between germline ends came to 26 bases. The CDR3 runs to 19 residues. This CDR3 is CASSLLGGIVGVTTDTQYF. CDR3 sequence (DNA): TGTGCCAGCAGCCTCCTGGGGGGAATCGTCGGGGTAACCACAGATACGCAGTATTTT.

Ten or more counts support this clonotype. This rearrangement joins TRBV6-5 to TRBJ1-4, with D perhaps matching TRBD1 (6 bases). The CDR3 length is 16 residues. V lost 0 bases, J lost 3 bases, and 11 bases lay in between. Germline CDR1 is MNHEY and CDR2 is SVGAGI. DNA for the CDR3: TGTGCCAGCAGTTACTCCGGGGGCGGAGCTAATGAAAAACTGTTTTTT. This gives the protein CASSYSGGGANEKLFF.

This clonotype was seen repeatedly, ten times or more. Being one base from a much bigger clone, this may be a read error. The gene calls are TRBV6-5 and TRBJ2-1, with D perhaps TRBD2 (5 bases). The last part of the DNA fits TRBJ2-7 better; the J call may be wrong. Germline-derived CDR1 and CDR2 are MNHEY and SVGAGI. This CDR3 has 18 residues. The CDR3 region has the DNA TGTGCCAGCAGTTTCGGTCTACAGCGGTTGAGCTCCTACAATGAGCAGTACTTC. Translation gives CASSFGLQRLSSYNEQYF.

V and J are TRBV6-1 and TRBJ2-1; a possible D gene is TRBD2 (7 bases). Trimming took off 3 bases at V and 7 bases at J, with 13 bases between the two ends. This CDR3 is built from 14 residues. CDR1 is MNHNS, CDR2 SASEGT, per germline. The CDR3 region has the DNA TGTGCCAGCAGTGACCGGGGGGCCAGGAATGAGCAGTTCTTC. Its protein product is CASSDRGARNEQFF.

The chain's CDR3 is CASSQVRRSSSYNEQFF. CDR3 DNA sequence: TGTGCCAGCAGCCAAGTCCGGCGCTCAAGCTCCTACAATGAGCAGTTCTTC. The chain is built from TRBV3-1 and TRBJ2-1, with D unclear. The length of the CDR3 is 17 residues. Trimming took 1 base from V and 0 from J, leaving 13 bases between them. Per germline, CDR1 LGHDT and CDR2 YNNKEL (reference sequence).

This clonotype was counted ten times or more. The V call is TRBV14, the J call TRBJ1-1, with D tentatively TRBD1 (6 bases). V lost 3 bases to trimming and J lost 7 bases, with 21 bases between them. CDR3 length: 16 residues. From germline, CDR1 is SGHDN and CDR2 FVKESK. CDR3 coding DNA: TGTGCCAGCAGCCAGGCCCTCGGGGGACACAAGGATGAAGCTTTCTTT. This codes for CASSQALGGHKDEAFF.

This rearrangement joins TRBV10-1 to TRBJ2-5; 12 positions match TRBD2. V lost 8 bases, J lost 11 bases, and 9 bases stayed unmatched. Germline CDR1 and CDR2: WNHNN and SYGVQD (reference sequence). This CDR3 has 13 amino acids. CDR3 region: CASSTSGRGEQYF. DNA for the CDR3: TGCGCCAGCTCGACTAGCGGGAGAGGTGAGCAGTACTTC.

This chain joins TRBV6-4 and TRBJ2-1, with 7 bases that match TRBD2. The V gene end was trimmed by 3 bases and the J gene end by 4 bases; junction bases not matched to a gene: 15. The germline V gene encodes CDR1 MRHNA and CDR2 SNTAGT. CDR3 length equals 18 residues. This chain's CDR3 is CASSERGLAGLPYNEQFF. CDR3 nucleotides: TGTGCCAGCAGTGAACGGGGATTAGCGGGCCTCCCTTACAATGAGCAGTTCTTC.

This clonotype is large (0.1 to 1%) within its sample. This rearrangement joins TRBV6-1 to TRBJ2-6; D is possibly TRBD1 (5 bases). Germline V gene sequence: CDR1 MNHNS, CDR2 SASEGT. This CDR3 is built from 15 residues. V was trimmed by 3 bases and J by 0 bases, leaving 6 bases between them. CDR3 amino acids: CASSDRGSGANVLTF. CDR3 DNA: TGTGCCAGCAGTGATAGGGGCTCTGGGGCCAACGTCCTGACTTTC.

The J gene is TRBJ2-1, the V gene TRBV6-1; D might be TRBD1 (5 bases). V lost 4 bases to trimming and J lost 0 bases, with 13 bases between them. This CDR3 is 16 amino acids long. Germline CDR1 and CDR2: MNHNS and SASEGT. In DNA, the CDR3 is TGTGCCAGCAGTGCCATGGACACTGCCTCCTACAATGAGCAGTTCTTC. Protein product: CASSAMDTASYNEQFF.

This clonotype was detected only a few times. The chain couples TRBV20-1 to TRBJ2-1; the match to TRBD1 covers 8 bases. Matching the DNA end better, TRBJ2-7 makes the J call doubtful. Germline CDR1 is DFQATT and CDR2 is SNEGSKA (reference sequence). This CDR3 region has 13 residues. The CDR3 DNA is TGCAGTGCTAGCGGACAGGGCTGGGGGGAGCAGTACTTC. Translation: CSASGQGWGEQYF.

This clonotype was detected ten times or more. The chain recombines TRBV11-1 with TRBJ1-1; the D is unclear. V lost 0 bases and J lost 1, with 3 bases in between. The germline V gene encodes CDR1 SGHAT and CDR2 FQDESV (reference sequence). CDR3 length: 13 amino acids. DNA of the CDR3: TGTGCCAGCAGCTTAGCGAGGAACACTGAAGCTTTCTTT. It translates to CASSLARNTEAFF.

As for this clonotype: The junction shows a germline mismatch at one end, possibly a read error. V and J are TRBV10-2 and TRBJ2-3; weak D call: TRBD2 (6 bases). This CDR3 comprises 13 residues. Germline V lookup: CDR1 WSHSY, CDR2 SAAADI. The CDR3 loop reads CARSVGGEGTQYF. Written as DNA, the CDR3 is TGCGCCAGGAGTGTGGGAGGCGAGGGTACGCAGTATTTC.

The rearrangement uses TRBV4-2 and TRBJ1-4; D is perhaps TRBD1 (6 bases). With 4 bases removed from V and 4 bases from J, the gap between germline ends came to 10 bases. The CDR3 is 14 amino acids. Germline assignment: CDR1 LGHNA and CDR2 YNFKEQ. DNA for the CDR3: TGTGCCAGCAGCCCACAGGGAGATAATGAAAAACTGTTTTTT. Translated, it gives CASSPQGDNEKLFF.

This clonotype was recorded once. A much larger clonotype is one base distant, so this may be a read error. V and J are TRBV27 and TRBJ1-6; the D is unclear. CDR3 size: 16 residues. The germline V gene encodes CDR1 MNHEY and CDR2 SMNVEV (reference sequence). The DNA of the CDR3 is TGTGCCAGCAGTTTAGGGAACGGAGGGTATAATTCACCCGTCCACTTT. It yields the protein CASSLGNGGYNSPVHF.

By frequency in the sample, this clonotype is medium-sized (0.01 to 0.1%). The V and J genes are TRBV6-1 and TRBJ1-2, with D tentatively TRBD1 (6 bases). The CDR3 totals 17 residues. The germline V and J ends were trimmed by 4 bases and 0 bases, with 18 bases remaining between them. Germline CDR1 MNHNS, CDR2 SASEGT. The CDR3 coding sequence is TGTGCCAGCAGTGCTGACAGGTCGGAAAGATCTAACTATGGCTACACCTTC. Translation: CASSADRSERSNYGYTF.

The rearrangement links TRBV6-5 to TRBJ2-7; tentative D call: TRBD1 (6 bases). Germline values: CDR1 MNHEY, CDR2 SVGAGI. This CDR3 is built from 14 residues. V gave up 5 bases and J gave up 1 base, with 12 bases separating them. The CDR3: CASSTDRSSYEQYF. The CDR3 nucleotides are TGTGCCAGCAGTACCGACAGGAGTTCCTACGAGCAGTACTTC.

This clonotype was detected ten times or more. This chain uses TRBV6-1 with TRBJ2-1; a weak D match, TRBD1 (6 bases). The germline gives CDR1 MNHNS, CDR2 SASEGT. The CDR3 is 15 residues long. V gave up 7 bases and J gave up 2 bases, with 15 bases separating them. CDR3 region: CASTPVRGAYNEQFF. The CDR3 bases are TGTGCCAGCACCCCGGTCAGGGGCGCCTACAATGAGCAGTTCTTC.